These 13 T cell receptor beta chains were all obtained from the same sample, sequenced in a study of blood T cell repertoires in COVID-19. The repertoire was sequenced with immunoSEQ multiplex PCR; TCRdb's copy has only in-frame clones and lacks some. This table has about 410,000 clones, around nine tenths appearing once. Input material: peripheral blood. These receptors came from a woman aged 40-49 years with COVID-19, enrolled during active disease.

The chain employs TRBV9 and TRBJ1-6, with TRBD1 matching 8 bases. After removal of 2 bases from V and 9 bases from J, the junction contained 4 bases not matched to a gene. Germline values: CDR1 SGDLS, CDR2 YYNGEE. The CDR3 loop spans 14 amino acids. The CDR3 DNA sequence: TGTGCCAGCAGCGTGTCACAGGGGGTTTCACCCCTCCACTTT. It is translated as CASSVSQGVSPLHF.

This clone has just one count. The chain couples TRBV28 to TRBJ2-7, with 11 bases matching TRBD1. The CDR3 extends over 14 amino acids. The germline V gene encodes CDR1 MDHEN and CDR2 SYDVKM. J was trimmed by 3 bases and V by 6 bases; bases with no gene match: 4. CDR3 residues: CASRAGQGVYEQYF. CDR3 DNA sequence: TGTGCCAGCAGGGCGGGACAGGGGGTCTACGAGCAGTACTTC.

This clone has just one count. V is TRBV5-6 and J is TRBJ2-3; the match to TRBD1 covers 8 bases. This CDR3 contains 16 residues. Trimming removed 6 bases from V and 1 base from J; junction bases left unmatched: 10. CDR1 is SGHDT and CDR2 is YYEEEE in the germline V gene. The CDR3 DNA follows: TGTGCCAGCACCACGACACAGGGGGGAGGCACAGATACGCAGTATTTT. This codes for CASTTTQGGGTDTQYF.

The V gene is TRBV28, the J gene TRBJ2-2, with D unclear. Germline lookup yields CDR1 MDHEN and CDR2 SYDVKM. Trimming shortened V by 5 bases and J by 1 base, and 11 bases separated the two germline ends. The CDR3 extends over 15 amino acids. The CDR3 bases are TGTGCCAGCAGTATTCCGGCAGGGAACACCGGGGAGCTGTTTTTT. Amino acid sequence: CASSIPAGNTGELFF.

V gene TRBV7-2 combines with J gene TRBJ2-6; the D is unclear. Looked up from germline, CDR1 is SGHTA and CDR2 is FQGNSA. This CDR3 region has 15 residues. The ends were cut back, 7 bases at V and 0 bases at J, with 10 bases in the middle. The CDR3 sequence: CASTLESSGANVLTF. Written as DNA, the CDR3 is TGTGCCAGCACCCTTGAGAGCTCTGGGGCCAACGTCCTGACTTTC. Complete variable domain (other parts from reference TRBV7-2 and TRBJ2-6): GAGVSQSPSNKVTEKGKDVELRCDPISGHTALYWYRQSLGQGLEFLIYFQGNSAPDKSGLPSDRFSAERTGGSVSTLTIQRTQQEDSAVYLCASTLESSGANVLTFGAGSRLTVL.

The rearrangement uses TRBV12-3 or TRBV12-4 and TRBJ1-2; the D gene is possibly TRBD1 (5 bases). The CDR3 runs 13 residues. Between the trimmed V and J ends, which lost 4 bases and 5 bases, there was a span of 11 bases. CDR3 sequence (DNA): TGTGCCAGCAGTTACAGGATCCAGTATGGCTACACCTTC. Its protein product is CASSYRIQYGYTF.

J is TRBJ1-2 and V is TRBV11-2; D is perhaps TRBD1 (6 bases). Trimming shortened V by 1 base and J by 4 bases, and 13 bases separated the two germline ends. The CDR3 length is 15 residues. Germline V lookup: CDR1 SGHAT, CDR2 FQNNGV. CDR3 loop: CASSLGGGAGYGYTF. The CDR3 DNA follows: TGTGCCAGCAGCTTAGGTGGGGGCGCGGGCTATGGCTACACCTTC.

This chain connects TRBV6-5 to TRBJ2-2, with 8 bases identical to TRBD2. From germline, CDR1 is MNHEY and CDR2 SVGAGI. This CDR3 region has 16 residues. The trim removed 2 bases at V and 2 bases at J, leaving 4 bases unmatched. DNA of the CDR3: TGTGCCAGCAGTTACCAGACTAGCGCCAACACCGGGGAGCTGTTTTTT. Translation gives CASSYQTSANTGELFF.

J is TRBJ1-1 and V is TRBV7-2, with 8 positions matching TRBD1. Looked up from germline, CDR1 is SGHTA and CDR2 is FQGNSA. CDR3 length: 15 residues. J was trimmed by 4 bases and V by 5 bases; bases with no gene match: 9. CDR3 region: CASSLRGQGSTEAFF. CDR3 bases: TGTGCCAGCAGCCTTCGAGGACAGGGTTCCACTGAAGCTTTCTTT.

The V gene is TRBV27, the J gene TRBJ1-2, with TRBD1 as a possible D gene (5 bases). This CDR3 has 16 residues. Germline lookup yields CDR1 MNHEY and CDR2 SMNVEV (reference sequence). V was cut by 0 bases and J by 2 bases, with 13 bases left in between. The DNA for the CDR3 is TGTGCCAGCAGTTTATCTCCACCCTCAGGGAACTATGGCTACACCTTC. It codes for CASSLSPPSGNYGYTF.

As regards this clone: One end of the junction fails to match germline, which may point to a read error. CDR3 loop: CASSRDSLSGNTIYF. CDR3 nucleotides: TGTGCTAGCAGCCGGGACAGCCTCTCGGGAAACACCATATATTTT. This sequence joins TRBV7-7 and TRBJ1-3, with 7 bases that match TRBD1. The CDR3 consists of 15 residues. CDR1 SSHAT and CDR2 FNYEAQ come from the germline V gene (reference sequence).

The J gene is TRBJ1-5, the V gene TRBV19, with D hard to call. The germline V gene has CDR1 LNHDA and CDR2 SQIVND (reference sequence). This CDR3 is 12 amino acids long. V was cut by 7 bases and J by 6 bases, with 10 bases left in between. DNA of the CDR3: TGTGCCAGTACCCCCGGTGGTCAGCCCCAGCATTTT. It specifies CASTPGGQPQHF.

There are many counts of this clone. CDR3 amino acids: CSASGLQPYEQYF. CDR3 in DNA: TGCAGTGCTAGTGGCTTACAACCTTACGAGCAGTACTTC. V and J are TRBV20-1 and TRBJ2-7; D call uncertain. Trimming left V 3 bases short and J 4 bases short, with 13 bases between. The CDR3 contains 13 residues. Germline V CDR1 and CDR2: DFQATT, SNEGSKA (reference sequence).